These 28 T cell receptor beta chains were all obtained from the same sample, sequenced in a study of cytomegalovirus exposure and HLA in healthy donors. Only in-frame clones appear in the TCRdb table, and some are missing; sequencing was by immunoSEQ multiplex PCR. The table shows about 74,000 clones, with 94% occurring only once. The sequencing input was PBMCs. These receptors were obtained from a woman younger than 35 in good health and CMV-seropositive.

Turning to this clone: At one of its ends the junction is not consistent with the germline gene, which may arise from a read error. The rearrangement uses TRBV7-7 and TRBJ2-1, with 8 bases matching TRBD2. The V gene's germline CDR1 is SSHAT and CDR2 FNYEAQ (reference sequence). The CDR3 length is 17 residues. In DNA form, the CDR3 reads TGTGCTAGCAGCCCACTTAGCGGGACCGGGTCCTACAATGAGCAGTTCTTC. Translating gives CASSPLSGTGSYNEQFF.

This chain links TRBV27 with TRBJ2-7; TRBD2 matches 11 bases. Germline V gene data show CDR1 as MNHEY and CDR2 as SMNVEV (reference sequence). J gave up 4 bases and V 6 bases, and 5 bases lay outside the gene matches. This CDR3 contains 14 residues. Written as DNA, the CDR3 is TGTGCCAGCAGCCCCGGACTAGCGGGTTACGAGCAGTACTTC. Its protein is CASSPGLAGYEQYF.

This chain joins TRBV4-2 and TRBJ1-1; the D is unclear. Germline loops: CDR1 LGHNA, CDR2 YNFKEQ. The germline V and J ends were trimmed by 4 bases and 3 bases, with 12 bases remaining between them. CDR3 length: 14 amino acids. CDR3 residues: CASSPWSGDTEAFF. The CDR3 DNA sequence: TGTGCCAGCAGCCCTTGGTCGGGAGACACTGAAGCTTTCTTT.

This chain links TRBV19 with TRBJ1-1; 7 positions agree with TRBD1. Per the germline V gene, CDR1 is LNHDA and CDR2 is SQIVND (reference sequence). This CDR3 has 12 residues. Trimming at V came to 3 bases and at J to 11 bases, leaving 6 bases not matched to a gene. CDR3 bases: TGTGCCAGTAGTATTGGCAGGGGGGAGGCTTTCTTT. It specifies CASSIGRGEAFF.

CDR3: CASRPPGQSNQPQHF. The CDR3 nucleotides are TGTGCCAGCAGACCCCCGGGACAGAGCAATCAGCCCCAGCATTTT. The chain joins TRBV6-1 to TRBJ1-5; TRBD1 aligns across 7 bases. Trimming took 6 bases from V and 1 from J; bases not matched to a gene: 6. Germline assignment: CDR1 MNHNS and CDR2 SASEGT. This CDR3 has 15 amino acids.

V and J are TRBV10-2 and TRBJ2-7, with D tentatively TRBD2 (7 bases). Deletions cut 4 bases from V and 5 bases from J, with 15 bases between. Germline CDR1 and CDR2: WSHSY and SAAADI. The CDR3 length is 14 residues. The CDR3 is CASSVGGGSDEQYF. The CDR3 nucleotides read TGCGCCAGCAGTGTGGGGGGGGGCAGCGACGAGCAGTACTTC.

The genes are TRBV30 and TRBJ2-7, with 12 bases fitting TRBD2. The junction had 5 bases not matched to a gene; V was cut back by 2 bases and J by 6 bases. The CDR3 extends over 14 amino acids. Germline CDR1 GTSNPN, CDR2 SVGIG (reference sequence). The CDR3 region is CAWSFQLAGGEQYF. The CDR3 DNA follows: TGTGCCTGGAGTTTTCAACTAGCGGGAGGCGAGCAGTACTTC.

This clone was seen only once. The V gene is TRBV7-2, the J gene TRBJ2-5; 10 bases are shared with TRBD2. The germline gives CDR1 SGHTA, CDR2 FQGNSA. The CDR3 contains 16 residues. After removal of 5 bases from V and 0 bases from J, the junction contained 6 bases not matched to a gene. The CDR3 reads CASSTRLAGNQETQYF. CDR3 nucleotides: TGTGCCAGCAGCACTCGACTAGCGGGTAACCAAGAGACCCAGTACTTC. The full variable domain, its missing parts supplied by reference TRBV7-2 and TRBJ2-5, is GAGVSQSPSNKVTEKGKDVELRCDPISGHTALYWYRQSLGQGLEFLIYFQGNSAPDKSGLPSDRFSAERTGGSVSTLTIQRTQQEDSAVYLCASSTRLAGNQETQYFGPGTRLLVL.

The chain links TRBV11-2 to TRBJ1-2; 7 bases fit TRBD1. Trimming took 4 bases from V and 0 from J; bases not matched to a gene: 5. The CDR3 contains 15 residues. Looked up from germline, CDR1 is SGHAT and CDR2 is FQNNGV. The DNA of the CDR3 is TGTGCCAGCAGCTGGTCGCAGGGGGCTAACTATGGCTACACCTTC. It is translated as CASSWSQGANYGYTF.

The gene calls are TRBV7-9 and TRBJ2-7, with D maybe TRBD2 (5 bases). V lost 0 bases to trimming and J lost 4 bases, with 10 bases between them. The CDR3 is made up of 14 amino acids. Germline V gives CDR1 SEHNR, CDR2 FQNEAQ (reference sequence). The CDR3 coding sequence is TGTGCCAGCAGCTTAGCGCCTAGCCCGTACGAGCAGTACTTC. This sequence encodes CASSLAPSPYEQYF.

The rearrangement uses TRBV7-9 and TRBJ2-1; 13 bases agree with TRBD2. The CDR3 loop spans 14 amino acids. The trim removed 11 bases at V and 10 bases at J, leaving 11 bases unmatched. Germline V lookup: CDR1 SEHNR, CDR2 FQNEAQ (reference sequence). CDR3 DNA sequence: TGTGCCTCGTCCGGGACTAGCGGGGTCCGGGAGCAGTTCTTC. Its translation: CASSGTSGVREQFF.

V is TRBV11-2 and J is TRBJ2-7; TRBD1 aligns across 7 bases. This CDR3 is built from 12 residues. Trimming cost V 2 bases and J 8 bases; bases outside gene matches: 3. Germline values: CDR1 SGHAT, CDR2 FQNNGV. The CDR3 region is CASSLQGVQQYF. The CDR3 DNA follows: TGTGCCAGCAGCTTACAGGGGGTGCAGCAGTACTTC.

V usage is TRBV7-7 and J usage is TRBJ2-3, with 10 positions matching TRBD2. This CDR3 region has 16 residues. Germline V gives CDR1 SSHAT, CDR2 FNYEAQ (reference sequence). V shed 2 bases and J 2 bases; nucleotides not matched to a gene: 4. CDR3 protein: CASSLLAGGTTDTQYF. The DNA for the CDR3 is TGTGCCAGCAGCTTATTAGCGGGGGGCACCACAGATACGCAGTATTTT.

The chain links TRBV27 to TRBJ1-5; 8 bases match TRBD1. Germline-derived CDR1 and CDR2 are MNHEY and SMNVEV (reference sequence). The CDR3 spans 15 residues. V lost 5 bases, J lost 6 bases, and 9 bases stayed unmatched. The CDR3 loop reads CASSPRTGSSQPQHF. CDR3 nucleotides: TGTGCCAGCAGTCCGCGGACAGGGTCCTCTCAGCCCCAGCATTTT.

V and J are TRBV19 and TRBJ1-5; D may be TRBD1 (5 bases). The CDR3 runs 16 residues. Germline CDR1 reads LNHDA; CDR2 reads SQIVND (reference sequence). Trimming removed 4 bases from V and 1 base from J, with 14 bases in between. In DNA form, the CDR3 reads TGTGCCAGTAGTAGACAGACCTGGGCCAGCAATCAGCCCCAGCATTTT. Translating it yields CASSRQTWASNQPQHF.

V is TRBV7-9 and J is TRBJ2-1, with D possibly matching TRBD2 (5 bases). The V end lost 8 bases, the J end lost 5 bases, and 16 bases lay between the germline ends. Germline V gene sequence: CDR1 SEHNR, CDR2 FQNEAQ (reference sequence). This CDR3 contains 14 residues. The CDR3 DNA reads TGTGCCAGCTCGGGAACTATTTCAAACAATGAGCAGTTCTTC. Translating it yields CASSGTISNNEQFF.

This clone was observed a single time. The V gene is TRBV11-3, the J gene TRBJ1-6; D is possibly TRBD1 (6 bases). The germline V and J ends were trimmed by 5 bases and 8 bases, with 16 bases remaining between them. CDR3 length: 15 amino acids. The germline gives CDR1 SGHNT, CDR2 YENEEA. CDR3 region: CASSTVTGKDSPLHF. CDR3 nucleotide sequence: TGTGCCAGCAGCACCGTAACAGGGAAGGATTCACCCCTCCACTTT.

This rearrangement joins TRBV6-5 to TRBJ2-5; D gene ambiguous. Germline V gene data show CDR1 as MNHEY and CDR2 as SVGAGI. The CDR3 is 14 amino acids. Trimming took 2 bases from V and 4 from J, leaving 11 bases between them. This CDR3 reads CASSYADRPETQYF. CDR3 nucleotide sequence: TGTGCCAGCAGTTACGCGGATCGGCCAGAGACCCAGTACTTC.

This rearrangement joins TRBV4-1 to TRBJ2-7; TRBD1 is a possible D gene (6 bases). The CDR3 consists of 15 residues. V dropped 2 bases and J dropped 2 bases, with 13 bases sitting between them. The germline V gene encodes CDR1 MGHRA and CDR2 YSYEKL. The CDR3 DNA sequence: TGCGCCAGCAGCCAATTAAGTCAGGGGACCTACGAGCAGTACTTC. Translated: CASSQLSQGTYEQYF.

The CDR3 loop is CASSLVGTGELFF. The DNA for the CDR3 is TGTGCCAGCAGCTTGGTCGGGACCGGGGAGCTGTTTTTT. The J gene is TRBJ2-2, the V gene TRBV5-4; D is undetermined. This CDR3 has 13 amino acids. The V end lost 0 bases, the J end lost 5 bases, and 5 bases lay between the germline ends. CDR1 is SGHNT, CDR2 YYREEE, per germline (reference sequence).

CDR3 bases: TGTGCCAGTAGTCCTAGCGGGGGAGGGCAGTACTTC. Protein: CASSPSGGGQYF. The chain joins TRBV19 to TRBJ2-7, with 10 bases matching TRBD2. The CDR3 runs 12 residues. The V gene's germline CDR1 is LNHDA and CDR2 SQIVND (reference sequence). Trimming at V came to 5 bases and at J to 9 bases, leaving 4 bases not matched to a gene.

V gene TRBV30 combines with J gene TRBJ2-1, with D possibly being TRBD1 (6 bases). The ends were cut back, 5 bases at V and 9 bases at J, with 20 bases in the middle. This CDR3 contains 14 residues. The V gene's germline CDR1 is GTSNPN and CDR2 SVGIG (reference sequence). CDR3 sequence (DNA): TGTGCCTGGGAAGCCGGGACACTCGGAAGTGAGCAGTTCTTC. Protein sequence: CAWEAGTLGSEQFF.

This chain connects TRBV6-5 to TRBJ1-4, with 7 nucleotides matching TRBD1. The V and J ends lost 4 bases and 5 bases, in that order; junction bases with no gene match: 7. CDR3 length equals 15 residues. CDR1 is MNHEY, CDR2 SVGAGI, per germline. Here the CDR3 reads CASSSRDRTNEKLFF. Here the CDR3 DNA reads TGTGCCAGCAGTTCCCGGGACAGAACGAATGAAAAACTGTTTTTT.

This clone appeared a few times. This chain links TRBV2 with TRBJ2-7; perhaps TRBD1 as D (6 bases). Germline values: CDR1 SNHLY, CDR2 FYNNEI. The V gene lost 4 bases and the J gene lost 1 base, with 8 bases spanning the gap. The CDR3 runs 13 residues. CDR3 sequence (DNA): TGTGCCAGCAGTGGACAGGAATCCTACGAGCAGTACTTC. The encoded protein is CASSGQESYEQYF. Supplemented by reference TRBV2 and TRBJ2-7, the full variable domain reads EPEVTQTPSHQVTQMGQEVILRCVPISNHLYFYWYRQILGQKVEFLVSFYNNEISEKSEIFDDQFSVERPDGSNFTLKIRSTKLEDSAMYFCASSGQESYEQYFGPGTRLTVT.

The chain is built from TRBV11-3 and TRBJ2-2; possibly TRBD2 for D (5 bases). The CDR3 contains 16 residues. Germline CDR1 reads SGHNT; CDR2 reads YENEEA. Trimming took off 6 bases at V and 1 base at J, with 15 bases between the two ends. In DNA form, the CDR3 reads TGTGCCAGCAGATTAAGGAACAGCGGGAACACCGGGGAGCTGTTTTTT. It is translated as CASRLRNSGNTGELFF. Full variable domain (outside the CDR3, taken from reference TRBV11-3 and TRBJ2-2): EAGVVQSPRYKIIEKKQPVAFWCNPISGHNTLYWYLQNLGQGPELLIRYENEEAVDDSQLPKDRFSAERLKGVDSTLKIQPAELGDSAVYLCASRLRNSGNTGELFFGEGSRLTVL.

The CDR3 sequence: CASSRIQGARRYQETQYF. CDR3 coding DNA: TGTGCCAGCAGCCGTATTCAGGGGGCCCGTAGGTACCAAGAGACCCAGTACTTC. The chain is built from TRBV5-5 and TRBJ2-5, with 8 bases lining up with TRBD1. The V gene end was trimmed by 4 bases and the J gene end by 0 bases; junction bases not matched to a gene: 14. This CDR3 has 18 amino acids. In germline, CDR1 is SGHKS, CDR2 YYEKEE (reference sequence).

The chain uses TRBV19 and TRBJ1-2; D not resolved. The V and J ends lost 2 bases and 3 bases respectively, with 13 bases between them. In germline, CDR1 is LNHDA, CDR2 SQIVND (reference sequence). There are 15 residues in the CDR3. The CDR3 DNA reads TGTGCCAGTAGTATAAAAGTCCTCGGGGACTATGGCTACACCTTC. Protein sequence: CASSIKVLGDYGYTF.

The chain uses TRBV27 and TRBJ2-5, with D perhaps TRBD1 (5 bases). With 6 bases removed from V and 2 bases from J, the gap between germline ends came to 16 bases. Germline lookup yields CDR1 MNHEY and CDR2 SMNVEV (reference sequence). The length of the CDR3 is 15 residues. Here the CDR3 DNA reads TGTGCCAGCAGCTGGCGGAGTCAGGGTCAAGAGACCCAGTACTTC. Its protein is CASSWRSQGQETQYF.